This T cell receptor (beta chain) was profiled in a study of spatial heterogeneity in lung cancer. Study overall: Sequencing consistently turned up more beta-chain sequences than alpha-chain sequences. The average appearance count of each unique TCR and UMI combination in raw reads was more than 9.5.

Via MiXCR, TCRdb re-called the 5' RACE reads, giving one row per CDR3 protein. The sample shows about 6,900 distinct CDR3 sequences, around 4.3% of them seen only once. Documented time point: sample taken at primary tumor resection. The sequenced material consisted of unsorted whole RNA from tumor, nontumor lung or frozen PBMC. The cohort: over 65 early-stage, untreated non-small cell lung cancer patients. The V end was cut by 1 base, the J end by 2 bases, with 8 bases between. The CDR3 is 13 amino acids. From germline, CDR1 is DFQATT and CDR2 SNEGSKA (reference sequence). This chain uses TRBV20-1 with TRBJ1-1; no clear D. The TCR originated in a female donor with early-stage non-small cell lung cancer. This specimen was normal lung tissue next to the tumor, taken at surgery. For the CDR3, the DNA is TGCAGTGCTAGAGGTGAGGCAAACACTGAAGCTTTCTTT. Translation: CSARGEANTEAFF.